This T cell receptor (beta chain) was obtained from a study of technical replicates of blood from a few donors (TCRdb year 2017). About this clone: No cognate antigen has been identified for it. Per-base quality was not reported, and no clone a single base away is much larger than it.

The library was generated by the immunoSEQ multiplex PCR assay. TCRdb re-hosts the immuneACCESS table, in-frame sequences only. Its copies lack some clones; in the studies checked, an unresolved V gene accounts for under half of them, and the cause for the rest is not known. The sample table holds 60,000 to 85,000 clones, of which roughly 91% were seen once. The ten largest make up about 0.39% of the sample. The source is a human donor in good health. The sequenced material came from T cells isolated from PBMCs.

The CDR3 protein is CASSSSGANYGYTF. The DNA reads TGTGCCAGCAGTTCGTCAGGGGCTAACTATGGCTACACCTTC. The V and J segments used are TRBV6-5 and TRBJ1-2; perhaps TRBD1 is the D gene, with 6 bases matching. Based on the germline V gene, the CDR1 and CDR2 sequences are MNHEY and SVGAGI. The junction carries 9 bases between V and J, which are trimmed by 4 bases and 0 bases respectively. The CDR3 numbers 14 residues from cysteine through phenylalanine. The read is trimmed to its CDR3 DNA, 42 bases read in frame from base 1.